Each of the 8 T cell receptor beta chains below was sequenced from the same sample in a study of shared clonotypes between healthy human individuals. The protocol was immunoSEQ multiplex PCR, while the TCRdb copy is restricted to in-frame clones and leaves out a portion. The sample has approximately 980,000 clones, less than 85% seen once. Sequencing was performed on memory CD4+ T cells sorted from blood. As to subset: CD45RA-negative fraction. All receptors derive from a man younger than 30 in good health.

The chain joins TRBV2 to TRBJ1-1; D gene uncertain. This CDR3 has 15 residues. CDR1 is SNHLY, CDR2 FYNNEI, per germline. V lost 2 bases to trimming and J lost 1 base, with 11 bases between them. The chain's CDR3 is CASSERGLPNTEAFF. The CDR3 DNA is TGTGCCAGCAGTGAACGAGGGTTGCCGAACACTGAAGCTTTCTTT.

Of note for this clone: Distinct nucleotide sequences in the sample also encode this CDR3. The V gene is TRBV30, the J gene TRBJ1-5; D possibly corresponds to TRBD1 (5 bases). Trimming removed 5 bases at V and 1 base at J, with 6 bases between. The germline V gene encodes CDR1 GTSNPN and CDR2 SVGIG (reference sequence). This CDR3 comprises 12 residues. This chain's CDR3 is CAWGQSNQPQHF. CDR3 sequence (DNA): TGTGCCTGGGGACAAAGCAATCAGCCCCAGCATTTT.

This clone was seen a few times. This chain links TRBV5-8 with TRBJ1-4, with a possible D match to TRBD1 (6 bases). Germline V CDR1 and CDR2: SGHTS, YDEGEE. Trimming shortened V by 4 bases and J by 8 bases, and 21 bases separated the two germline ends. The CDR3 contains 16 residues. CDR3 coding DNA: TGTGCCAGCAGCCGCAGGGAGCAGGGGACGAAGGAAAAACTGTTTTTT. Encoded protein: CASSRREQGTKEKLFF.

This clone was detected only once. The DNA of the CDR3 is TGTGCCAGCAGCCAATCCCCCAAGCAAGAGACCCAGTACTTC. Amino acid sequence: CASSQSPKQETQYF. The chain employs TRBV21-1 and TRBJ2-5. TRBV21-1 is reported as a pseudogene. This CDR3 has 14 amino acids.

The chain couples TRBV6-5 to TRBJ2-1, with 8 bases aligning to TRBD2. The CDR3 totals 15 residues. Germline V CDR1 and CDR2: MNHEY, SVGAGI. V dropped 7 bases and J dropped 8; count of bases not matched to a gene: 13. CDR3 bases: TGTGCCAGCACCTCGGGAGGGCCTATCATCCATGAGCAGTTCTTC. This encodes CASTSGGPIIHEQFF.

To note about this clone: At one boundary the junction diverges from the germline segment, which might be a read error. The J gene is TRBJ2-7, the V gene TRBV6-6; the D gene is possibly TRBD1 (6 bases). This CDR3 spans 12 amino acids. Germline V gene data show CDR1 as MNHNY and CDR2 as SVGAGI (reference sequence). Here the CDR3 reads CASSNSGVEQYF. The CDR3 DNA reads TGTGCCAGCAGTAACTCAGGGGTCGAGCAGTACTTC.

This chain uses TRBV18 with TRBJ2-7; D is possibly TRBD1 or TRBD2 (5 bases each). V was cut by 5 bases and J by 7 bases, with 21 bases left in between. Germline V gene data show CDR1 as KGHSH and CDR2 as LQKENI. CDR3 length: 15 amino acids. Here the CDR3 DNA reads TGTGCCAGCTCAGCAACCGGGACCTTAACGTCGGAGCAGTACTTC. This translates into CASSATGTLTSEQYF.

The chain couples TRBV7-2 to TRBJ2-5; 15 bases are a match to TRBD2. The V and J ends lost 5 bases and 4 bases, in that order; junction bases with no gene match: 5. The germline CDR1 and CDR2 sequences are SGHTA and FQGNSA. The CDR3 contains 16 residues. CDR3 protein: CASSLWTSGRVETQYF. In DNA, the CDR3 is TGTGCCAGCAGCCTATGGACTAGCGGGAGGGTAGAGACCCAGTACTTC.